This TCR beta chain came from a study of blood T cell repertoires in COVID-19. The germline gives CDR1 SGHRS, CDR2 YFSETQ. This CDR3 region has 14 residues. Losses at the gene ends were 4 bases for V and 5 bases for J; bases not matched to a gene: 5. Generated by immunoSEQ multiplex PCR, the TCRdb table keeps only in-frame clones and is missing some. The data show just under 95,000 clones, around three quarters seen once. This clone was counted only a few times. The TCR was taken from a man aged 45 to 65 who had recovered from COVID-19. The V gene is TRBV5-1, the J gene TRBJ1-2; 10 bases agree with TRBD1. The specimen sequenced was peripheral blood. CDR3 in amino acids: CASSQGQGIYGYTF. The CDR3 DNA is TGCGCCAGCAGCCAGGGACAGGGGATATATGGCTACACCTTC.